The T cell receptor beta chain described here comes from a study of T cells in Graves' hyperthyroidism and ophthalmopathy. Study-wide points: Most clonotypes that expanded in the thyroid above 0.001 also showed up in blood.

The CDR3 has 18 amino acids. Looked up from germline, CDR1 is SGHVS and CDR2 is FNYEAQ. V was pared by 5 bases and J by 2 bases, with 11 bases of the junction left unmatched. RNA transcripts gave rise to amplified TCR beta CDR3 regions. A set of HTBI primers served as the primers for a first-round RT-PCR of the TCR CDR3. A single record per CDR3 protein comes from TCRdb applying MiXCR to the multiplex PCR reads. The sample lists fewer than 600,000 distinct CDR3 sequences; around an eighth were seen once. Hyperthyroidism in the patients, aged 18 to 65, was newly diagnosed and under 2 months in duration. This clonotype was detected ten times or more. Its target is unknown.

This receptor was taken from a woman aged 18-35 years with Graves' hyperthyroidism. V and J are TRBV7-6 and TRBJ2-2; the match to TRBD2 covers 10 bases. The sequencing sample was made of blood. CDR3 DNA: TGTGCCAGCAGCAGACGCCCGGGACTAGCGCTCAACACCGGGGAGCTGTTTTTT. Amino acid sequence: CASSRRPGLALNTGELFF.